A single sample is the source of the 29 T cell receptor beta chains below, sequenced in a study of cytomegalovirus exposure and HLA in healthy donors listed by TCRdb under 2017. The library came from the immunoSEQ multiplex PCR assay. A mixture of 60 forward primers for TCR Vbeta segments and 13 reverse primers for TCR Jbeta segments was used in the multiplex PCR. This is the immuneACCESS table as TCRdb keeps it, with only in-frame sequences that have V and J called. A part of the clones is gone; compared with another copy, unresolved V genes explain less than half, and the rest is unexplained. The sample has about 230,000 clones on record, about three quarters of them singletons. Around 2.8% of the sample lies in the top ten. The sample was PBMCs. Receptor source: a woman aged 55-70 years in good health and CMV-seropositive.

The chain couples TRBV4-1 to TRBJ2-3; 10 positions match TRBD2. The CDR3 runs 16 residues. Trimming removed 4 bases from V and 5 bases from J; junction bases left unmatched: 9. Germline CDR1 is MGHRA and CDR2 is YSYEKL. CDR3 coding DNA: TGCGCCAGCAGCCCAGGGGGAGCGGGAGGGGTAGATACGCAGTATTTT. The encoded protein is CASSPGGAGGVDTQYF.

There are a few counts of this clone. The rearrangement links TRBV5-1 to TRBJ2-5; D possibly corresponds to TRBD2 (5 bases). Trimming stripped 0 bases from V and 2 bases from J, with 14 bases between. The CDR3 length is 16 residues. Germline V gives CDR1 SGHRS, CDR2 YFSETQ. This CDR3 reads CASSLVPLATQETQYF. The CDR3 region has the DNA TGCGCCAGCAGCTTGGTACCCCTAGCAACACAAGAGACCCAGTACTTC.

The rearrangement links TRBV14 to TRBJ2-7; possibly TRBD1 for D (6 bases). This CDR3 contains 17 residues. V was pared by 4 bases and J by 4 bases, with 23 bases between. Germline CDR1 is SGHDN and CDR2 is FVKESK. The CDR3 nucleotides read TGTGCCAGCAGCCGTGGTCGGGCTGGACAGTCATCTTACGAGCAGTACTTC. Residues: CASSRGRAGQSSYEQYF.

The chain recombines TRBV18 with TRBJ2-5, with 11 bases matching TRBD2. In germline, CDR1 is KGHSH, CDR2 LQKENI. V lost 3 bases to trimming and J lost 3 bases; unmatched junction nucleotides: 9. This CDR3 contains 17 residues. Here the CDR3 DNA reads TGTGCCAGCTCACCGACCCAGACGACTAGCGGGGAAGAGACCCAGTACTTC. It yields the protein CASSPTQTTSGEETQYF.

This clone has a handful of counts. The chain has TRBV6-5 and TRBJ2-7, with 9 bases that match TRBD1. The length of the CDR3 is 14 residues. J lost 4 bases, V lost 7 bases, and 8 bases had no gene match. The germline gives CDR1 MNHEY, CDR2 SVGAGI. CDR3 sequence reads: CASTSDRGTYEQYF. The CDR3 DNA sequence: TGTGCCAGCACCTCCGACAGGGGGACGTACGAGCAGTACTTC.

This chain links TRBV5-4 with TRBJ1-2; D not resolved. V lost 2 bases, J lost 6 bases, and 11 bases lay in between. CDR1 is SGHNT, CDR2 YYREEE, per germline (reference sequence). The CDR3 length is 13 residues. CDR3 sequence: CASSFTGEHGYTF. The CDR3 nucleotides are TGTGCCAGCAGCTTCACTGGTGAGCATGGCTACACCTTC. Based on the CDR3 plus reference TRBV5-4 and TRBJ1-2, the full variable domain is ETGVTQSPTHLIKTRGQQVTLRCSSQSGHNTVSWYQQALGQGPQFIFQYYREEENGRGNFPPRFSGLQFPNYSSELNVNALELDDSALYLCASSFTGEHGYTFGSGTRLTVV.

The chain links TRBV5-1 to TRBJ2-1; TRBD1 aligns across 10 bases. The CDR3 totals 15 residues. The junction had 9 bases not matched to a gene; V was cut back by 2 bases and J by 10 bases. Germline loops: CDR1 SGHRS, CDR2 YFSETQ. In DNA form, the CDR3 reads TGCGCCAGCAGCTTCTCGGGACAGGGGACAGGGGAGCAGTTCTTC. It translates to CASSFSGQGTGEQFF.

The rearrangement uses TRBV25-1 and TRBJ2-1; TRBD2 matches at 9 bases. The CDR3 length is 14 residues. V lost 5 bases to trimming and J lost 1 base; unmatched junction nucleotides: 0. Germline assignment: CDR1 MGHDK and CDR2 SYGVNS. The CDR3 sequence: CASSLAGSYNEQFF. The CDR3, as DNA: TGTGCCAGCAGTCTAGCGGGGTCCTACAATGAGCAGTTCTTC.

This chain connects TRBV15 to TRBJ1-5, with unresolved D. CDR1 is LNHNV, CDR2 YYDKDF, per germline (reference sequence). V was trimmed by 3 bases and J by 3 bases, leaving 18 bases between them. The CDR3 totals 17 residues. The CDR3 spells CATSRERRTAFNQPQHF. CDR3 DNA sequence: TGTGCCACCAGCAGGGAACGTCGGACTGCATTCAATCAGCCCCAGCATTTT.

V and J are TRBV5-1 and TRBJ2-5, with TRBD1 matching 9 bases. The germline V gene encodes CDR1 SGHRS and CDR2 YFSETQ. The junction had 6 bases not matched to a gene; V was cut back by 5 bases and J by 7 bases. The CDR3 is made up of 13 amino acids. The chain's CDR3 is CASRSGQGATQYF. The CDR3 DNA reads TGCGCCAGCAGGTCGGGACAGGGCGCGACCCAGTACTTC.

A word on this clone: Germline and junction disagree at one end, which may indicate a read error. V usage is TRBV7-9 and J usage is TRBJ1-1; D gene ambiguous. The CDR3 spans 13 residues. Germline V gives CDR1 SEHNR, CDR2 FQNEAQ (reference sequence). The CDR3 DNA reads TGTTCCAGCAGCTCCTACTCGAACACTGAAGCTTTCTTT. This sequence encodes CSSSSYSNTEAFF.

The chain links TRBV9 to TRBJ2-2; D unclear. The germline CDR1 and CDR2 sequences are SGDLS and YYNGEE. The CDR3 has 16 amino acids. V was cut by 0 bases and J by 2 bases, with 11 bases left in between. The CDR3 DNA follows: TGTGCCAGCAGCGTAGGAGGTGCTTTCAACACCGGGGAGCTGTTTTTT. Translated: CASSVGGAFNTGELFF.

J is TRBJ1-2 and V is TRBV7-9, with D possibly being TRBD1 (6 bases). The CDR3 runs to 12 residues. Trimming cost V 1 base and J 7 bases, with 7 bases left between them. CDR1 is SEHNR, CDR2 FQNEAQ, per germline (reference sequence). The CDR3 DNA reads TGTGCCAGCAGCTTAGGGGACATTGGCTACACCTTC. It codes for CASSLGDIGYTF.

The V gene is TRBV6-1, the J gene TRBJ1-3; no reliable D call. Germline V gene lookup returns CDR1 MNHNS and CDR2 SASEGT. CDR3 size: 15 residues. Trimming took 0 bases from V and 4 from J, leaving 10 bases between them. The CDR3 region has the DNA TGTGCCAGCAGTGAAGCGGCGGGGTTCGGAAACACCATATATTTT. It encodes CASSEAAGFGNTIYF.

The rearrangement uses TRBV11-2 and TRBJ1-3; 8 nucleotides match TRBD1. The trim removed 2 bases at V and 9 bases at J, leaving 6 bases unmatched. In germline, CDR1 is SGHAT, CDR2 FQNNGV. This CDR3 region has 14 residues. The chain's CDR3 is CASSLTDRGGTIYF. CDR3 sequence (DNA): TGTGCCAGCAGCTTAACCGACAGGGGAGGCACCATATATTTT.

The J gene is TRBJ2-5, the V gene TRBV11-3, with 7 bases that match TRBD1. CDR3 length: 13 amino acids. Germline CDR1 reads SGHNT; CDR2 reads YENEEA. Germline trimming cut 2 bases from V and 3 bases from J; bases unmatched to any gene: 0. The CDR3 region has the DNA TGTGCCAGCAGCTTAACAGGGGAAGAGACCCAGTACTTC. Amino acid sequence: CASSLTGEETQYF.

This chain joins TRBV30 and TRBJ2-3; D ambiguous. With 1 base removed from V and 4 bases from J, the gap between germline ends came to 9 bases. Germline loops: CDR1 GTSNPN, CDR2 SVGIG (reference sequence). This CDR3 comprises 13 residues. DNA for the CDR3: TGTGCCTGGAGTGCTAGGTCCCCAGATACGCAGTATTTT. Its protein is CAWSARSPDTQYF. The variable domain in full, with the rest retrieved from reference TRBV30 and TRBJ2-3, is SQTIHQWPATLVQPVGSPLSLECTVEGTSNPNLYWYRQAAGRGLQLLFYSVGIGQISSEVPQNLSASRPQDRQFILSSKKLLLSDSGFYLCAWSARSPDTQYFGPGTRLTVL.

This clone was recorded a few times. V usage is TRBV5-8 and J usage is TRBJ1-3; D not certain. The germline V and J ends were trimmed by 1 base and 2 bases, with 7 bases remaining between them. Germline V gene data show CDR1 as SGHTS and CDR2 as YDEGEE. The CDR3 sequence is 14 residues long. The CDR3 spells CASSLLAAGNTIYF. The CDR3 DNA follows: TGTGCCAGCAGCTTGCTAGCGGCTGGAAACACCATATATTTT.

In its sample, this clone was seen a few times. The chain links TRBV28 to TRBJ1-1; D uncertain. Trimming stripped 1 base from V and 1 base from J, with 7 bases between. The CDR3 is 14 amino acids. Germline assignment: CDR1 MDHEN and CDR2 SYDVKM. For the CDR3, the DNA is TGTGCCAGCAGTTTATCTCGGGGGAACACTGAAGCTTTCTTT. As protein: CASSLSRGNTEAFF.

The CDR3 protein is CASSFRTGSYEQYF. In nucleotides, the CDR3 is TGTGCCAGCAGCTTCCGGACAGGCTCCTACGAGCAGTACTTC. This chain uses TRBV11-3 with TRBJ2-7; 7 bases map to TRBD1. The ends lost 3 bases at V and 0 bases at J; junction bases unmatched: 2. The length of the CDR3 is 14 residues. The germline gives CDR1 SGHNT, CDR2 YENEEA.

The DNA for the CDR3 is TGCAGCGTTGATGGGACAGGTCAGGGTCAGCCCCAGCATTTT. Amino acids: CSVDGTGQGQPQHF. V usage is TRBV29-1 and J usage is TRBJ1-5, with TRBD1 matching over 8 bases. Germline values: CDR1 SQVTM, CDR2 ANQGSEA. This CDR3 region has 14 residues. The J segment lost 6 bases and the V segment lost 3 bases, leaving 7 bases of the junction unmatched.

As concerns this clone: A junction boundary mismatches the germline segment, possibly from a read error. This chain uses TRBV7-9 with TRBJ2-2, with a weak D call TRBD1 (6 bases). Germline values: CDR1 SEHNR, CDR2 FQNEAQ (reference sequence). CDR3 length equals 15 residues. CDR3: CSSSSGQKNTGELFF. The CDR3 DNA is TGTTCCAGCAGCTCCGGACAGAAGAACACCGGGGAGCTGTTTTTT.

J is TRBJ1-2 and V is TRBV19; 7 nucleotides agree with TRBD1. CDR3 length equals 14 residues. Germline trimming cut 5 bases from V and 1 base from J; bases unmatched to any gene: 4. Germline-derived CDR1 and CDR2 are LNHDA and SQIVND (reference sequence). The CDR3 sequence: CASSRTGRNYGYTF. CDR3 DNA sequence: TGTGCCAGTAGTCGGACAGGTCGTAACTATGGCTACACCTTC.

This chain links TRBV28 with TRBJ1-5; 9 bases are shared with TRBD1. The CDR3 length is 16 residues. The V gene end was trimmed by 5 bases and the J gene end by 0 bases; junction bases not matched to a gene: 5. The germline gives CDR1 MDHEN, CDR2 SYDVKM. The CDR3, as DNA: TGTGCCAGCAGTGGAGGGACAGGGTATAGCAATCAGCCCCAGCATTTT. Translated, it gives CASSGGTGYSNQPQHF. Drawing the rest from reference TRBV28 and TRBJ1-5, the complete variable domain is DVKVTQSSRYLVKRTGEKVFLECVQDMDHENMFWYRQDPGLGLRLIYFSYDVKMKEKGDIPEGYSVSREKKERFSLILESASTNQTSMYLCASSGGTGYSNQPQHFGDGTRLSIL.

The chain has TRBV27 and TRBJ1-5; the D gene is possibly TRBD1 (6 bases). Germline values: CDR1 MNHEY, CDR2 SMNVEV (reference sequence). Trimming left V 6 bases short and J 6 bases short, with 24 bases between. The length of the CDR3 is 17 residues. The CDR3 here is CASSRTTTAGARQPQHF. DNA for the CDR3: TGTGCCAGCAGCAGGACCACGACAGCGGGGGCGCGTCAGCCCCAGCATTTT.

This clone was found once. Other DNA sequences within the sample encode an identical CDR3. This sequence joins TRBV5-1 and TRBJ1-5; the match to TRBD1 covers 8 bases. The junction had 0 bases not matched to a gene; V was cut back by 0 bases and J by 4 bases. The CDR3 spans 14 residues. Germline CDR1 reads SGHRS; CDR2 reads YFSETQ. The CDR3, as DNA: TGCGCCAGCAGCTTGGGGGACAGGAATCAGCCCCAGCATTTT. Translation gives CASSLGDRNQPQHF.

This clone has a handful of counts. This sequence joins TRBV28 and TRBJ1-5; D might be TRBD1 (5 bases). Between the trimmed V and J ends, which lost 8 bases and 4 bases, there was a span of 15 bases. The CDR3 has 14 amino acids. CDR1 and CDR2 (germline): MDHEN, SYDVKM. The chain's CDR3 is CASAFSGLNQPQHF. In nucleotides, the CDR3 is TGTGCCAGCGCCTTTTCAGGGCTAAATCAGCCCCAGCATTTT.

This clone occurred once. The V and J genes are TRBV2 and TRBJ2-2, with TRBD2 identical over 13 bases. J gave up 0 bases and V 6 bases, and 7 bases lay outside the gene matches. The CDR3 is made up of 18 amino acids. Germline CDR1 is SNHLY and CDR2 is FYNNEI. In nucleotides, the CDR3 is TGTGCCAGCAGCGAGACTAGCGGGGGGTCGTCGAACACCGGGGAGCTGTTTTTT. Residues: CASSETSGGSSNTGELFF.

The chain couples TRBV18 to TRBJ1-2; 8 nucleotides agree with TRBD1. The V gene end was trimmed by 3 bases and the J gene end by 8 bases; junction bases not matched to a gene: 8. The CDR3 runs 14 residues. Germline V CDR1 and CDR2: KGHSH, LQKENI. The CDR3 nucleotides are TGTGCCAGCTCACCCGCCCAGGGGGCAGAGGGCTACACCTTC. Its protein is CASSPAQGAEGYTF.